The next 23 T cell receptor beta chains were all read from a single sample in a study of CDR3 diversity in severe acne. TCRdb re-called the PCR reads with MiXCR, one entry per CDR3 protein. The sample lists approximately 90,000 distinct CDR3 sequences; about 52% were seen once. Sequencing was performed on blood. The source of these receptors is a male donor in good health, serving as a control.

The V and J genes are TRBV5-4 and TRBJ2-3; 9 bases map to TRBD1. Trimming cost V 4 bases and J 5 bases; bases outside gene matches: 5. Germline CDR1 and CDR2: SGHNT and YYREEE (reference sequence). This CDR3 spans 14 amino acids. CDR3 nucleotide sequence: TGTGCCAGCAGCGTCGGGACAGGGATAGATACGCAGTATTTT. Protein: CASSVGTGIDTQYF.

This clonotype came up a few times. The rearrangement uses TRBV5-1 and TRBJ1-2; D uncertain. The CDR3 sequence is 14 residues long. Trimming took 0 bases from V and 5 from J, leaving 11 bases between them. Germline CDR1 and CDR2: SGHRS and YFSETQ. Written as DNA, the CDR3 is TGCGCCAGCAGCTTGGGTCTCGGTAGTTATGGCTACACCTTC. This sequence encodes CASSLGLGSYGYTF.

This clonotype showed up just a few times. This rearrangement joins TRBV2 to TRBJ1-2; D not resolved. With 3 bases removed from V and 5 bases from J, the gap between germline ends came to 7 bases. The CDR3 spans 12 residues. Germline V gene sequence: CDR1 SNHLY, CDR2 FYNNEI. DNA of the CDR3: TGTGCCAGCAGTGACCGGGAGTATGGCTACACCTTC. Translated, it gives CASSDREYGYTF. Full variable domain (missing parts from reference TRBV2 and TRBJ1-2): EPEVTQTPSHQVTQMGQEVILRCVPISNHLYFYWYRQILGQKVEFLVSFYNNEISEKSEIFDDQFSVERPDGSNFTLKIRSTKLEDSAMYFCASSDREYGYTFGSGTRLTVV.

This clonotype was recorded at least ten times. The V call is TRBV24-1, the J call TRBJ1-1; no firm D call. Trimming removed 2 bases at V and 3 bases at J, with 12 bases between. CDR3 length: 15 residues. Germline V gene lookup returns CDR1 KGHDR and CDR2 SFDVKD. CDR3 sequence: CATSDSGKGDTEAFF. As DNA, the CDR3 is TGTGCCACCAGTGATTCTGGAAAGGGTGACACTGAAGCTTTCTTT.

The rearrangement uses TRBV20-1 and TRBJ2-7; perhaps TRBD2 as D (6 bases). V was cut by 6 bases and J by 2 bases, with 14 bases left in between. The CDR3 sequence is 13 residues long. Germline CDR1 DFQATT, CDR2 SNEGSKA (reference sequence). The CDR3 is CSAVAESTYEQYF. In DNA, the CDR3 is TGCAGTGCAGTAGCGGAAAGCACCTACGAGCAGTACTTC.

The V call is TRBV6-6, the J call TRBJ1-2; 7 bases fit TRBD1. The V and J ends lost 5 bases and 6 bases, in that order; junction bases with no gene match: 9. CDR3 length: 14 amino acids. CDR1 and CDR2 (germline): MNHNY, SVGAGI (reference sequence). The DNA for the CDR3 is TGTGCCAGCAGTCCCATGACAGGGTTCGATGGCTACACCTTC. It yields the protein CASSPMTGFDGYTF.

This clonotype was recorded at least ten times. The CDR3 spells CASSVGSLAGEGGELFF. The CDR3 region has the DNA TGTGCCAGCAGCGTGGGGTCGCTAGCGGGAGAAGGGGGGGAGCTGTTTTTT. The rearrangement links TRBV9 to TRBJ2-2; 10 bases are shared with TRBD2. This CDR3 is built from 17 residues. CDR1 SGDLS and CDR2 YYNGEE come from the germline V gene. The trim removed 2 bases at V and 8 bases at J, leaving 12 bases unmatched.

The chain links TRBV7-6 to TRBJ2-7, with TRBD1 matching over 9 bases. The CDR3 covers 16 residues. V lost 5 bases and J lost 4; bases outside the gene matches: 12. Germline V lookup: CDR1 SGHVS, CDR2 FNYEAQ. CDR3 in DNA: TGTGCCAGCAGCCCACTGGCAAGCGGGACAGGGTACGAGCAGTACTTC. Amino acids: CASSPLASGTGYEQYF.

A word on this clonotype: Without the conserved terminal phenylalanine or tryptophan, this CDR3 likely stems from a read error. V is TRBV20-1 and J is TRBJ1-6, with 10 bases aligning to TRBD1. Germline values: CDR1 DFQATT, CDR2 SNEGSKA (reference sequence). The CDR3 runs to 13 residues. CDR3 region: CSLDRGGNSPLHI. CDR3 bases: TGCAGCTTGGACAGGGGGGGGAATTCACCCCTCCACATT.

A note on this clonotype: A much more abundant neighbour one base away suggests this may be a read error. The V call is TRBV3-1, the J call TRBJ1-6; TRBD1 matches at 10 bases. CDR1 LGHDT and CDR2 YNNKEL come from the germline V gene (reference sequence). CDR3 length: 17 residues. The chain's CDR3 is CASSQAGTGDNNPPLHF. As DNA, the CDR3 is TGTGCCAGCAGCCAAGCCGGGACAGGGGATAATAATCCACCCCTCCACTTT.

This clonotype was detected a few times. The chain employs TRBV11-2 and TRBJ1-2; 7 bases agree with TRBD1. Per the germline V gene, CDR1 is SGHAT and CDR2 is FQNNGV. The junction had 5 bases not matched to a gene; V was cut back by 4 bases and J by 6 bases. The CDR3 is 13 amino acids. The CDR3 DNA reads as TGTGCCAGCAGCTCGGAGACAGGGAATGGCTACACCTTC. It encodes CASSSETGNGYTF.

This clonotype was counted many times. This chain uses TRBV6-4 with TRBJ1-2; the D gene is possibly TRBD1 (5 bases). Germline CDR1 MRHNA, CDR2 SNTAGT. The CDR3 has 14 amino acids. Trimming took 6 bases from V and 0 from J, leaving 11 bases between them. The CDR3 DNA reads TGTGCCAGCAGCCAGACAGTAGCTAACTATGGCTACACCTTC. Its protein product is CASSQTVANYGYTF.

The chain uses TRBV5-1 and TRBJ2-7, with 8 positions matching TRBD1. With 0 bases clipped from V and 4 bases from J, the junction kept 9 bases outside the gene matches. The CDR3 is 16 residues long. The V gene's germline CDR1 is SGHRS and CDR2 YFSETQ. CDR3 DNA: TGCGCCAGCAGCTTGGGAGGGGGACAGGTTGCTTACGAGCAGTACTTC. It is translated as CASSLGGGQVAYEQYF.

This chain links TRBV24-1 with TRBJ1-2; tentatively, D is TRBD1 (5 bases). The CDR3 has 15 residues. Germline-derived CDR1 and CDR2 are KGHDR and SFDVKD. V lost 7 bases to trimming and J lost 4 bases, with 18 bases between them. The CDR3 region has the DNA TGTGCCACCAGCTCCCCACTGGGGGGAGGCTATGGCTACACCTTC. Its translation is CATSSPLGGGYGYTF.

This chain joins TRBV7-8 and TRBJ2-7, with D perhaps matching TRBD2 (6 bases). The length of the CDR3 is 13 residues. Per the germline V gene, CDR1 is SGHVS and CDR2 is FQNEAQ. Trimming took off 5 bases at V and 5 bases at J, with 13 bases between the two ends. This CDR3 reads CASSGRGGDEQYF. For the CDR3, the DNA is TGTGCCAGCAGCGGACGGGGCGGGGACGAGCAGTACTTC. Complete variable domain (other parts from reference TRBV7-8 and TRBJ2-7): GAGVSQSPRYKVAKRGQDVALRCDPISGHVSLFWYQQALGQGPEFLTYFQNEAQLDKSGLPSDRFFAERPEGSVSTLKIQRTQQEDSAVYLCASSGRGGDEQYFGPGTRLTVT.

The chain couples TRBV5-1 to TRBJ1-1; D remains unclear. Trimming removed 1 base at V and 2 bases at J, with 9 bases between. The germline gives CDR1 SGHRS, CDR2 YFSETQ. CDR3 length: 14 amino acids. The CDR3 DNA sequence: TGCGCCAGCAGCTTGTCGGCAGACAACACTGAAGCTTTCTTT. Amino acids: CASSLSADNTEAFF.

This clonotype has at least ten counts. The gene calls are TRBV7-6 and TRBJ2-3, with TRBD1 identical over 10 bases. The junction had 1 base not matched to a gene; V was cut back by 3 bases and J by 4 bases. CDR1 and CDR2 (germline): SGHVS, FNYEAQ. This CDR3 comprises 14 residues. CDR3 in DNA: TGTGCCAGCAGCTTCGACAGGGGGCCAGATACGCAGTATTTT. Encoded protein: CASSFDRGPDTQYF.

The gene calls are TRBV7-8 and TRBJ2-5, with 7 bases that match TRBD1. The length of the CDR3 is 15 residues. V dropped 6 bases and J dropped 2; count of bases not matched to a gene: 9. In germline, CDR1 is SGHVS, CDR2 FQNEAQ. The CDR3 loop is CASSYRQGGQETQYF. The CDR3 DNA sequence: TGTGCCAGCAGTTACAGACAGGGCGGTCAAGAGACCCAGTACTTC.

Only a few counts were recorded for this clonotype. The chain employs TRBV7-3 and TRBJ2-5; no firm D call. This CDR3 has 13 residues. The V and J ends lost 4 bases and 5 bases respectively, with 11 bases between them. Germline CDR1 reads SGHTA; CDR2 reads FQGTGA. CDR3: CASSSYVSETQYF. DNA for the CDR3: TGTGCCAGCAGCTCCTACGTATCGGAGACCCAGTACTTC.

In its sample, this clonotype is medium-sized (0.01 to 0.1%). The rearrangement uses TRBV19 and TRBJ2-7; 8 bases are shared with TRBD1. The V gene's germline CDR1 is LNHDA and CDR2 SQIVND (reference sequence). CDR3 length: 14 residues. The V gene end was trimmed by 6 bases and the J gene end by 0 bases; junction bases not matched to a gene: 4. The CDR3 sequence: CASRRDRSSYEQYF. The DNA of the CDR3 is TGTGCCAGTAGAAGGGACAGGTCCTCCTACGAGCAGTACTTC.

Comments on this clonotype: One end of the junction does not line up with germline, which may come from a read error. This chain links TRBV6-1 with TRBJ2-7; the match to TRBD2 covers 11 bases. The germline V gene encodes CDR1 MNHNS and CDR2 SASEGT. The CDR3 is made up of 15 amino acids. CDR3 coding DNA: TGTGCCGGCAGTTACGGACTAGCGGGTGCCTACGAGCAGTACTTC. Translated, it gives CAGSYGLAGAYEQYF.

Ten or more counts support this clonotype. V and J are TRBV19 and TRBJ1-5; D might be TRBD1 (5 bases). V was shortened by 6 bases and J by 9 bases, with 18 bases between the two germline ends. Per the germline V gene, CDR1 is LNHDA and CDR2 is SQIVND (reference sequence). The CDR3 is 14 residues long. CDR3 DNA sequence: TGTGCCAGTAGATTCATAGGGGCGACGGGGCCCCAGCATTTT. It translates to CASRFIGATGPQHF.

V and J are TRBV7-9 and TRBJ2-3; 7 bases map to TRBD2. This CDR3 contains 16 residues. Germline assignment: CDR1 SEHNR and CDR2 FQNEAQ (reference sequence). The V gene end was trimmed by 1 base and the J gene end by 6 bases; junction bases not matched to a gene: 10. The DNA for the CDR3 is TGTGCCAGCAGCTTAGATAAGAGCGGGATCTTCGATACGCAGTATTTT. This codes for CASSLDKSGIFDTQYF.